These 18 T cell receptor beta chains were all obtained from the same sample, sequenced in a study of CD8 T cells in ankylosing spondylitis. Whole-study findings and limits: A TCR beta motif of fewer than ten highly homologous variants seemed to mark ankylosing spondylitis blood.

TCRdb reprocessed the 5' RACE reads with MiXCR, giving one entry per CDR3 protein. The table has 200,000 to 250,000 distinct CDR3 sequences, approximately 20% seen once; the top ten hold roughly 43%. Which antigens these TCRs recognize remains unknown. Sequencing input: blood, either unsorted or a sorted T cell fraction (not recorded which). These receptors were obtained from a male donor with ankylosing spondylitis.

V usage is TRBV20-1 and J usage is TRBJ2-7, with 8 bases fitting TRBD2. CDR3 length equals 15 residues. V shed 6 bases, J shed 0 bases, and the junction held 10 bases outside the gene matches. Germline V gene lookup returns CDR1 DFQATT and CDR2 SNEGSKA (reference sequence). CDR3 in DNA: TGCAGTGCGAGGAAACTAGCGGAGAGCTCCTACGAGCAGTACTTC. Protein: CSARKLAESSYEQYF.

This clonotype occurred many times. This sequence joins TRBV29-1 and TRBJ2-1; the match to TRBD2 covers 14 bases. The CDR3 runs 14 residues. Trimming took 3 bases from V and 6 from J; bases not matched to a gene: 1. Per germline, CDR1 SQVTM and CDR2 ANQGSEA. CDR3 sequence: CSVEGTSGGNEQFF. Written as DNA, the CDR3 is TGCAGCGTTGAGGGGACTAGCGGGGGCAATGAGCAGTTCTTC.

This clonotype turned up a few times. The chain couples TRBV4-3 to TRBJ2-1, with a weak D call TRBD2 (6 bases). The CDR3 sequence is 16 residues long. The ends were cut back, 0 bases at V and 5 bases at J, with 14 bases in the middle. The germline CDR1 and CDR2 sequences are LGHNA and YSLEER. The CDR3 bases are TGCGCCAGCAGCCAAGATCGGGGCGGGATCGACAATGAGCAGTTCTTC. It codes for CASSQDRGGIDNEQFF.

This clonotype was seen ten or more times. The chain carries TRBV5-5 and TRBJ1-4, with no clear D. Germline CDR1 is SGHKS and CDR2 is YYEKEE (reference sequence). Trimming pared 2 bases from V and 0 bases from J, leaving 5 bases between. The CDR3 sequence is 14 residues long. CDR3 DNA sequence: TGTGCCAGCAGCTTACCAGCAACTAATGAAAAACTGTTTTTT. Translated, it gives CASSLPATNEKLFF.

The rearrangement joins TRBV9 to TRBJ2-3; D is uncertain. Germline V gene sequence: CDR1 SGDLS, CDR2 YYNGEE. This CDR3 is 15 amino acids long. The V end lost 4 bases, the J end lost 4 bases, and 16 bases lay between the germline ends. CDR3 amino acids: CASSPGWSSADTQYF. The CDR3 DNA is TGTGCCAGCAGCCCCGGATGGAGTTCGGCAGATACGCAGTATTTT.

This rearrangement joins TRBV15 to TRBJ1-1, with D tentatively TRBD1 (5 bases). Germline loops: CDR1 LNHNV, CDR2 YYDKDF (reference sequence). V dropped 2 bases and J dropped 10 bases, with 17 bases sitting between them. There are 14 residues in the CDR3. DNA of the CDR3: TGTGCCACCAGCAGAAAAGGGGACCTCAATCGAGCTTTCTTT. Its translation: CATSRKGDLNRAFF.

Details on this clonotype: A read error may account for a junction end that differs from germline. The V call is TRBV7-2, the J call TRBJ2-3; D may be TRBD2 (6 bases). Germline CDR1 is SGHTA and CDR2 is FQGNSA. This CDR3 spans 14 amino acids. The CDR3 reads CASRLAASTDTQYF. As DNA, the CDR3 is TGTGCCAGCAGGTTAGCGGCTAGCACAGATACGCAGTATTTT.

This clonotype was recorded many times. This chain uses TRBV29-1 with TRBJ2-1; 10 bases line up with TRBD2. With 5 bases clipped from V and 8 bases from J, the junction kept 12 bases outside the gene matches. Germline assignment: CDR1 SQVTM and CDR2 ANQGSEA. This CDR3 region has 15 residues. As DNA, the CDR3 is TGCAGCGTTCGAGGGCTAGCGGGAGTTTGGGATGAGCAGTTCTTC. Protein: CSVRGLAGVWDEQFF.

J is TRBJ2-3 and V is TRBV6-2 or TRBV6-3; D is possibly TRBD2 (6 bases). The CDR3 consists of 14 residues. Per germline, CDR1 MNHEY and CDR2 SVGEGT. The V gene lost 1 base and the J gene lost 2 bases, with 7 bases spanning the gap. CDR3 DNA sequence: TGTGCCAGCAGTTACTGGGAGGACACAGATACGCAGTATTTT. Its protein product is CASSYWEDTDTQYF.

With regard to this clonotype: A much more abundant neighbour one base away suggests this may be a read error. The CDR3 sequence is CASSSDASQPQHF. The CDR3 region has the DNA TGTGCCAGCAGCTCCGATGCGAGTCAGCCCCAGCATTTT. The rearrangement joins TRBV5-5 to TRBJ1-5, with D uncertain. The CDR3 sequence is 13 residues long. With 3 bases removed from V and 6 bases from J, the gap between germline ends came to 10 bases. Per the germline V gene, CDR1 is SGHKS and CDR2 is YYEKEE (reference sequence).

This clonotype was observed a handful of times. The chain recombines TRBV12-3 or TRBV12-4 with TRBJ2-1; 11 nucleotides match TRBD2. This CDR3 comprises 16 residues. The V gene end was trimmed by 3 bases and the J gene end by 2 bases; junction bases not matched to a gene: 3. The CDR3 reads CASSLDSGGAYNEQFF. Here the CDR3 DNA reads TGTGCCAGCAGTTTGGATAGCGGGGGGGCCTACAATGAGCAGTTCTTC.

The J gene is TRBJ2-7, the V gene TRBV4-1; 7 bases match TRBD1. Germline values: CDR1 MGHRA, CDR2 YSYEKL. This CDR3 spans 14 amino acids. Germline trimming cut 4 bases from V and 0 bases from J; bases unmatched to any gene: 3. CDR3 nucleotide sequence: TGCGCCAGCAGCCTACGGGACAGCTCCTACGAGCAGTACTTC. Its protein is CASSLRDSSYEQYF.

This chain uses TRBV7-9 with TRBJ2-1; the match to TRBD1 covers 9 bases. V dropped 4 bases and J dropped 8; count of bases not matched to a gene: 6. CDR1 SEHNR and CDR2 FQNEAQ come from the germline V gene (reference sequence). This CDR3 is built from 14 residues. The CDR3 protein is CASSSSDRGDEQFF. The CDR3 coding sequence is TGTGCCAGCAGCTCCTCGGACAGGGGCGATGAGCAGTTCTTC. The full variable domain, its missing parts supplied by reference TRBV7-9 and TRBJ2-1, is DTGVSQNPRHKITKRGQNVTFRCDPISEHNRLYWYRQTLGQGPEFLTYFQNEAQLEKSRLLSDRFSAERPKGSFSTLEIQRTEQGDSAMYLCASSSSDRGDEQFFGPGTRLTVL.

This clonotype was seen only a few times. CDR3 coding DNA: TGTGCCAGCTGGACAGGGGGCTCCTACGAGCAGTACTTC. It specifies CASWTGGSYEQYF. This rearrangement joins TRBV6-2 or TRBV6-3 to TRBJ2-7, with 10 bases aligning to TRBD1. The length of the CDR3 is 13 residues. Losses at the gene ends were 8 bases for V and 0 bases for J; bases not matched to a gene: 1. Germline V lookup: CDR1 MNHEY, CDR2 SVGEGT.

The chain uses TRBV24-1 and TRBJ2-5; possibly TRBD2 for D (5 bases). This CDR3 is built from 13 residues. Germline V gene sequence: CDR1 KGHDR, CDR2 SFDVKD. The germline V and J ends were trimmed by 5 bases and 2 bases, with 8 bases remaining between them. As DNA, the CDR3 is TGTGCCACCAGTGCCCCGGGGCAAGAGACCCAGTACTTC. Its protein product is CATSAPGQETQYF.

This clonotype was picked up a small number of times. The chain carries TRBV4-1 and TRBJ1-4; 8 positions agree with TRBD1. With 0 bases clipped from V and 6 bases from J, the junction kept 12 bases outside the gene matches. The CDR3 spans 18 residues. Germline CDR1 reads MGHRA; CDR2 reads YSYEKL. CDR3 region: CASSQDRIGQGGDEKLFF. Written as DNA, the CDR3 is TGCGCCAGCAGCCAAGATAGGATTGGACAGGGAGGGGATGAAAAACTGTTTTTT.

This clonotype was seen only a few times. This chain joins TRBV4-2 and TRBJ1-6; no definite D call. CDR3 size: 16 residues. Trimming shortened V by 0 bases and J by 5 bases, and 11 bases separated the two germline ends. Germline V gene data show CDR1 as LGHNA and CDR2 as YNFKEQ. The CDR3 DNA reads as TGTGCCAGCAGCCAAGACTTAACAGACAATAATTCACCCCTCCACTTT. Its protein product is CASSQDLTDNNSPLHF.

V gene TRBV13 combines with J gene TRBJ2-5; D may be TRBD1 (6 bases). This CDR3 region has 16 residues. Trimming took off 5 bases at V and 2 bases at J, with 18 bases between the two ends. Looked up from germline, CDR1 is PRHDT and CDR2 is FYEKMQ (reference sequence). The CDR3 nucleotides are TGTGCCAGCAGCCACTCATTGGACAGATTGCAAGAGACCCAGTACTTC. This translates into CASSHSLDRLQETQYF.